This passage covers 29 T cell receptor beta chains from one sample sequenced in a study of tumour-infiltrating T cells in Burkitt lymphoma. Method: immunoSEQ multiplex PCR; TCRdb's copy keeps in-frame clones and lacks some. Of around 45,000 clones in the sample, less than 35% were seen once. The material sequenced was tumor tissue. The origin of the receptors is a human donor with Burkitt lymphoma.

This clone turned up a few times. V and J are TRBV13 and TRBJ2-7; D not certain. CDR1 PRHDT and CDR2 FYEKMQ come from the germline V gene (reference sequence). V was shortened by 2 bases and J by 7 bases, with 9 bases between the two germline ends. This CDR3 is built from 12 residues. The DNA for the CDR3 is TGTGCCAGCAGCTTAAGGGAATGGGAGCAGTACTTC. Its protein product is CASSLREWEQYF.

The gene calls are TRBV12-5 and TRBJ2-2, with 11 bases that match TRBD1. CDR3 length: 16 residues. Losses at the gene ends were 8 bases for V and 7 bases for J; bases not matched to a gene: 12. CDR1 and CDR2 (germline): LGHNT, FRNRAP. DNA for the CDR3: TGTGCTAGTCTCGACTGGACAGGGGGCGCGAGCGGGGAGCTGTTTTTT. As protein: CASLDWTGGASGELFF.

The chain carries TRBV7-3 and TRBJ1-2, with D unclear. V was trimmed by 3 bases and J by 3 bases, leaving 8 bases between them. The CDR3 totals 13 residues. Germline V gives CDR1 SGHTA, CDR2 FQGTGA. The chain's CDR3 is CASSFSGYYGYTF. The DNA of the CDR3 is TGTGCCAGCAGCTTCTCGGGTTACTATGGCTACACCTTC.

The gene calls are TRBV6-1 and TRBJ1-6; no firm D call. The length of the CDR3 is 14 residues. Germline V gene data show CDR1 as MNHNS and CDR2 as SASEGT. Between the trimmed V and J ends, which lost 8 bases and 5 bases, there was a span of 13 bases. CDR3 amino acids: CASGSAPNNSPLHF. For the CDR3, the DNA is TGTGCCAGCGGATCCGCCCCAAATAATTCACCCCTCCACTTT.

This clone turned up a few times. V is TRBV18 and J is TRBJ1-2; TRBD1 matches 11 bases. Germline V gene sequence: CDR1 KGHSH, CDR2 LQKENI. Trimming at V came to 3 bases and at J to 4 bases, leaving 1 base not matched to a gene. CDR3 length: 14 amino acids. CDR3 DNA: TGTGCCAGCTCACCTGGGACAGGGGGCTATGGCTACACCTTC. This translates into CASSPGTGGYGYTF.

The chain recombines TRBV7-8 with TRBJ1-4; D may be TRBD1 (5 bases). The ends were cut back, 3 bases at V and 3 bases at J, with 11 bases in the middle. Germline V CDR1 and CDR2: SGHVS, FQNEAQ. The CDR3 has 15 amino acids. In nucleotides, the CDR3 is TGTGCCAGCAGCTTGTGGGGCAGAGCTAATGAAAAACTGTTTTTT. Translating it yields CASSLWGRANEKLFF.

V is TRBV5-6 and J is TRBJ2-3; 7 bases line up with TRBD2. This CDR3 has 14 amino acids. Germline-derived CDR1 and CDR2 are SGHDT and YYEEEE. J gave up 4 bases and V 1 base, and 3 bases lay outside the gene matches. Written as DNA, the CDR3 is TGTGCCAGCAGCTTGTGGGGGGGAGCAGATACGCAGTATTTT. Translating gives CASSLWGGADTQYF.

This clone was found a few times. Written as DNA, the CDR3 is TGTGCCAGCAGCTTGGACAGATACAATGAGCAGTTCTTC. This sequence encodes CASSLDRYNEQFF. The V and J genes are TRBV5-6 and TRBJ2-1; D gene unclear. The CDR3 totals 13 residues. Germline lookup yields CDR1 SGHDT and CDR2 YYEEEE. V shed 0 bases and J shed 4 bases, with 5 bases lying between them.

This clone occurred a few times. This sequence joins TRBV19 and TRBJ1-5; D uncertain. Germline V gene lookup returns CDR1 LNHDA and CDR2 SQIVND (reference sequence). The germline V and J ends were trimmed by 3 bases and 7 bases, with 10 bases remaining between them. The CDR3 extends over 13 amino acids. CDR3: CASSIGPGQPQHF. DNA for the CDR3: TGTGCCAGTAGTATCGGTCCGGGCCAGCCCCAGCATTTT.

The V gene is TRBV30, the J gene TRBJ2-7, with D possibly matching TRBD1 (5 bases). Trimming removed 3 bases at V and 5 bases at J, with 17 bases between. Germline-derived CDR1 and CDR2 are GTSNPN and SVGIG (reference sequence). CDR3 length equals 14 residues. CDR3 protein: CAWRGGAGVDEQYF. In DNA, the CDR3 is TGTGCCTGGAGGGGTGGGGCAGGTGTCGACGAGCAGTACTTC.

The chain has TRBV4-1 and TRBJ2-7; D unclear. V was clipped by 0 bases and J by 1 base, with 10 bases between them. Germline V lookup: CDR1 MGHRA, CDR2 YSYEKL. This CDR3 is built from 15 residues. DNA of the CDR3: TGCGCCAGCAGCCAAGAAAAGTTGATGTCCTACGAGCAGTACTTC. Protein sequence: CASSQEKLMSYEQYF.

The chain employs TRBV15 and TRBJ1-2, with a possible D match to TRBD1 (6 bases). The CDR3 is 12 amino acids. Trimming cost V 4 bases and J 5 bases, with 8 bases left between them. Germline CDR1 LNHNV, CDR2 YYDKDF (reference sequence). This CDR3 reads CATSKDRYGYTF. As DNA, the CDR3 is TGTGCCACCAGCAAGGACAGATATGGCTACACCTTC.

In DNA form, the CDR3 reads TGTGCCATCAGGACAGGGGGCTCGAACACTGAAGCTTTCTTT. Amino acids: CAIRTGGSNTEAFF. This chain connects TRBV10-3 to TRBJ1-1; 10 bases agree with TRBD1. Looked up from germline, CDR1 is ENHRY and CDR2 is SYGVKD. V lost 6 bases and J lost 1; bases outside the gene matches: 2. This CDR3 contains 14 residues.

V is TRBV19 and J is TRBJ1-1; D possibly corresponds to TRBD1 (6 bases). The CDR3 spans 14 residues. V was pared by 6 bases and J by 5 bases, with 16 bases between. CDR1 is LNHDA and CDR2 is SQIVND in the germline V gene (reference sequence). This chain's CDR3 is CASSPTGMGTEAFF. For the CDR3, the DNA is TGTGCCAGTAGCCCCACAGGGATGGGTACTGAAGCTTTCTTT.

This clone was seen a handful of times. The chain recombines TRBV5-6 with TRBJ1-2; 11 bases line up with TRBD1. The germline CDR1 and CDR2 sequences are SGHDT and YYEEEE. CDR3 length: 14 amino acids. J gave up 4 bases and V 4 bases, and 3 bases lay outside the gene matches. CDR3 protein: CASSRDRGTYGYTF. CDR3 nucleotides: TGTGCCAGCAGCCGGGACAGGGGGACCTATGGCTACACCTTC.

The CDR3 DNA reads TGTGCCAGCAGCGTACTTACAGATCCCTACGAGCAGTACTTC. Its translation is CASSVLTDPYEQYF. The V call is TRBV9, the J call TRBJ2-7; unclear D gene. Germline V gives CDR1 SGDLS, CDR2 YYNGEE. This CDR3 region has 14 residues. V lost 1 base to trimming and J lost 2 bases, with 10 bases between them.

The CDR3 sequence: CASSKGIFFGSNEKLFF. Written as DNA, the CDR3 is TGTGCCAGCAGCAAAGGTATCTTTTTCGGATCTAATGAAAAACTGTTTTTT. The chain employs TRBV21-1 and TRBJ1-4. TRBV21-1 has pseudogene status. This CDR3 comprises 17 residues.

V gene TRBV27 combines with J gene TRBJ1-4; D ambiguous. The CDR3 sequence is 14 residues long. Germline loops: CDR1 MNHEY, CDR2 SMNVEV (reference sequence). V dropped 3 bases and J dropped 0 bases, with 5 bases sitting between them. CDR3 bases: TGTGCCAGCAGTTTGCAAGCAACTAATGAAAAACTGTTTTTT. Protein: CASSLQATNEKLFF.

This chain joins TRBV2 and TRBJ1-2; D ambiguous. V lost 4 bases to trimming and J lost 6 bases, with 12 bases between them. The CDR3 runs to 13 residues. Germline CDR1 is SNHLY and CDR2 is FYNNEI. In nucleotides, the CDR3 is TGTGCCAGCAGTGTCCGCGACAATCATGGCTACACCTTC. Protein product: CASSVRDNHGYTF.

This clone was observed a handful of times. The chain is built from TRBV2 and TRBJ2-3, with TRBD2 identical over 8 bases. CDR1 and CDR2 (germline): SNHLY, FYNNEI. Trimming at V came to 7 bases and at J to 2 bases, leaving 11 bases not matched to a gene. The CDR3 consists of 16 residues. CDR3 sequence reads: CASNLVAGSVTDTQYF. Written as DNA, the CDR3 is TGTGCCAGCAATTTGGTAGCGGGGTCTGTCACAGATACGCAGTATTTT.

The chain has TRBV5-1 and TRBJ2-7; TRBD2 matches at 7 bases. The CDR3 runs to 14 residues. In germline, CDR1 is SGHRS, CDR2 YFSETQ. V trimming: 0 bases; J trimming: 3 bases; junction bases outside the gene matches: 3. The CDR3 protein is CASSLAGRVYEQYF. CDR3 nucleotides: TGCGCCAGCAGCTTGGCGGGGAGGGTCTACGAGCAGTACTTC.

V gene TRBV4-1 combines with J gene TRBJ2-5; D is unclear. The CDR3 length is 13 residues. Trimming cost V 0 bases and J 2 bases, with 4 bases left between them. Looked up from germline, CDR1 is MGHRA and CDR2 is YSYEKL. The CDR3 reads CASSQEGQETQYF. For the CDR3, the DNA is TGCGCCAGCAGCCAAGAGGGGCAAGAGACCCAGTACTTC.

Only a few counts were recorded for this clone. The chain uses TRBV18 and TRBJ2-2; possibly TRBD1 for D (6 bases). The CDR3 runs to 15 residues. Germline loops: CDR1 KGHSH, CDR2 LQKENI. V was pared by 3 bases and J by 1 base, with 9 bases between. The CDR3 DNA sequence: TGTGCCAGCTCACCGTACAGGGAGAACACCGGGGAGCTGTTTTTT. It specifies CASSPYRENTGELFF.

In this sample, this clone turned up a few times. This rearrangement joins TRBV28 to TRBJ1-2, with D perhaps TRBD1 (6 bases). This CDR3 region has 13 residues. V lost 6 bases to trimming and J lost 8 bases, with 16 bases between them. Germline CDR1 reads MDHEN; CDR2 reads SYDVKM. The DNA of the CDR3 is TGTGCCAGCAGGGGGGGGTCAGGGGAAGGCTACACCTTC. Its protein is CASRGGSGEGYTF.

Only a few counts were recorded for this clone. The chain carries TRBV7-2 and TRBJ1-1, with 7 bases identical to TRBD1. V lost 5 bases and J lost 5; bases outside the gene matches: 5. CDR1 and CDR2 (germline): SGHTA, FQGNSA. The CDR3 spans 13 residues. The CDR3 loop is CASSVRRGTEAFF. The CDR3 region has the DNA TGTGCCAGCAGCGTCCGCAGGGGGACTGAAGCTTTCTTT.

V and J are TRBV4-3 and TRBJ2-1, with D possibly being TRBD2 (5 bases). Looked up from germline, CDR1 is LGHNA and CDR2 is YSLEER. V was pared by 2 bases and J by 12 bases, with 11 bases between. This CDR3 is 12 amino acids long. The CDR3 coding sequence is TGCGCCAGCAGCCAACCGGGGTTTGCGCAGTTCTTC. Translating it yields CASSQPGFAQFF.

The V call is TRBV11-2, the J call TRBJ2-5, with D uncertain. The germline CDR1 and CDR2 sequences are SGHAT and FQNNGV. Trimming took off 5 bases at V and 7 bases at J, with 11 bases between the two ends. CDR3 length equals 12 residues. CDR3 residues: CASSPPSGTQYF. CDR3 DNA: TGTGCCAGCAGCCCCCCTTCGGGGACCCAGTACTTC.

The sample holds a few counts of this clone. V usage is TRBV29-1 and J usage is TRBJ2-5; D not certain. Trimming removed 4 bases at V and 2 bases at J, with 8 bases between. Germline CDR1 is SQVTM and CDR2 is ANQGSEA. The CDR3 runs to 12 residues. In nucleotides, the CDR3 is TGCAGCGTTGGAAACTTACAAGAGACCCAGTACTTC. Protein sequence: CSVGNLQETQYF.

This clone was seen more than once but under ten times. V is TRBV7-2 and J is TRBJ2-1; possibly TRBD1 for D (6 bases). The CDR3 length is 14 residues. Looked up from germline, CDR1 is SGHTA and CDR2 is FQGNSA. Trimming stripped 4 bases from V and 4 bases from J, with 11 bases between. The CDR3 DNA follows: TGTGCCAGCAGCTCGGACAGTACTTACAATGAGCAGTTCTTC. It codes for CASSSDSTYNEQFF.